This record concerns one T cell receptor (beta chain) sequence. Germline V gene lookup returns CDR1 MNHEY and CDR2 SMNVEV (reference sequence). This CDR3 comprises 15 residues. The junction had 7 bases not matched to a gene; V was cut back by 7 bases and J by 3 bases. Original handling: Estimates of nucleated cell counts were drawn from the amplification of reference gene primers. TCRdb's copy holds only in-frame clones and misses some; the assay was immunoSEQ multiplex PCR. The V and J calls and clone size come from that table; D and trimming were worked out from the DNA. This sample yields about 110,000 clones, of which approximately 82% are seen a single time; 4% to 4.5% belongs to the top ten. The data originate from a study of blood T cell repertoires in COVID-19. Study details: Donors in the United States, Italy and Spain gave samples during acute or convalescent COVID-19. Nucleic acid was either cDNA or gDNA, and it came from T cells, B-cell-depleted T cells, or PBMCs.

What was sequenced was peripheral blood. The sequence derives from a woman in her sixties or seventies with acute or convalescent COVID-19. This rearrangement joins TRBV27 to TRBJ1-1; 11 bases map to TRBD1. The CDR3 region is CASKRTGGAHTEAFF. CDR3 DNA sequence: TGTGCCAGCAAACGGACAGGGGGCGCGCACACTGAAGCTTTCTTT.